This record concerns one TCR beta chain sequence. Its target antigen remains unknown. No qualities accompany the bases; no much larger clone lies one base away. Collaborating institutions collected whole blood in K2EDTA tubes following their own protocols. For TCRbeta analysis, collaborators shipped samples as frozen whole blood, isolated PBMCs, or DNA extracted from either of those sample types. The record originates from a study of blood T cell repertoires in COVID-19 (dated by TCRdb to the early 2020s). For context, the study as a whole: Samples covering the acute and convalescent phases of COVID-19 were provided by collaborators in the United States, Italy and Spain. Sample metadata almost always included a de-identified subject ID, COVID-19 status, age in years and sex. The prospective study material was composed of cDNA or gDNA derived from T cells, B-cell-depleted T cells, or PBMCs. Subjects who had been exposed to COVID-19, were actively infected with it, or had recovered from it provided the deeply sampled blood TCRbeta repertoires that made up the dataset. HLA class I and class II types, where available, came from metadata supplied by the sample provider rather than from assay-based typing. Samples were obtained from the ongoing ImmuneRACE study (first 160 participants) and from 1,200 or so subjects provided by 6 global collaborators. The repertoires were released in a freely available public database intended as a resource for research on the immune response to SARS-CoV-2. Summary of the overall study and its limitations: Clinical and demographic metadata were provided uncurated, with the amount varying by source and participant.

TCRbeta CDR3 regions were amplified from genomic DNA by means of the immunoSEQ Assay, a bias-controlled multiplex PCR. Per the source publication's procedure: Within the assay, amplification of reference gene primers was used to estimate how many nucleated cells each sample contained. Sequence reads were collapsed and filtered to measure the absolute abundance of every unique TCRbeta CDR3 rearrangement. For each sample, productive Simpson clonality was calculated as the square root of Simpson's diversity index over productive rearrangements. TCRdb re-hosts the immuneACCESS table, in-frame sequences only. Its copies lack some clones; in the studies checked, an unresolved V gene accounts for under half of them, and the cause for the rest is not known. D and trimming were read from the DNA, whereas the V and J calls and clone size are those reported in that table. The sample data list approximately 170,000 clones, and more than 65% of these were observed just once. The ten largest make up roughly a tenth of the sample.

The CDR3, cysteine through phenylalanine, is 16 amino acids long. Just CDR3 DNA is preserved here, 48 bases in frame from base 1. Compared with germline, V lacks 6 bases and J lacks 4 bases; bases without a gene match: 10. Sequences WSHSY (CDR1) and SAAADI (CDR2) are obtained from the germline V gene. This sequence uses TRBV10-2 and TRBJ2-3; TRBD1 matches 10 bases in the middle. The clonotype comes from a man between 65 and 79 years old with active or convalescent COVID-19. What was sequenced was peripheral blood. Here the CDR3 is given as CASRTAGTGAPDTQYF. In nucleotide form, the sequence is TGCGCCAGCAGAACAGCCGGGACAGGGGCCCCAGATACGCAGTATTTT.